This T cell receptor (beta chain) was found in a study of response to subunit inactivated influenza vaccine. This clonotype was seen a few times. V was trimmed by 5 bases and J by 3 bases, leaving 17 bases between them. This CDR3 is 15 amino acids long. Germline loops: CDR1 SEHNR, CDR2 FQNEAQ (reference sequence). Each CDR3 protein gets one entry after TCRdb re-called the RT-PCR reads with MiXCR. The sample contains about 190,000 distinct CDR3 sequences, about 15% of which appear only once. This TCR was sampled from a man aged 50 to 60 who received an inactivated influenza vaccine. The sequencing here drew on CD8+ T cells sorted from PBMCs, taken around 5 days after vaccination. The chain carries TRBV7-9 and TRBJ2-7; TRBD2 is a possible D gene (6 bases). The CDR3 DNA reads as TGTGCCAGCAGCCCCTCGGGGGAGACTTTCTACGAGCAGTACTTC. This gives the protein CASSPSGETFYEQYF. The full variable domain, rest sourced from reference TRBV7-9 and TRBJ2-7, is DTGVSQNPRHKITKRGQNVTFRCDPISEHNRLYWYRQTLGQGPEFLTYFQNEAQLEKSRLLSDRFSAERPKGSFSTLEIQRTEQGDSAMYLCASSPSGETFYEQYFGPGTRLTVT.